The 21 T cell receptor beta chains given below trace back to one sample, sequenced in a study of shared clonotypes between healthy human individuals (dated by TCRdb to the early 2020s). Libraries were prepared through the immunoSEQ multiplex PCR assay. TCRdb obtained this table from immuneACCESS and retained in-frame rearrangements with V and J assigned. These tables miss some clones; where compared with another copy, unresolved V genes account for less than half of the shortfall, and the remainder is unexplained. In this sample the table shows some 92,000 clones, around half of which occur a single time. Jointly, the top ten make up about 16% of the sample. Sequenced: PBMCs. The source of these receptors is a woman aged 35 to 49 in good health. Some clones in this sample may be carry-over from other donors' samples.

This clone was seen repeatedly, ten times or more. The chain recombines TRBV4-3 with TRBJ1-5; no clear D gene. The ends were cut back, 0 bases at V and 4 bases at J, with 4 bases in the middle. Germline V lookup: CDR1 LGHNA, CDR2 YSLEER. The CDR3 extends over 13 amino acids. DNA for the CDR3: TGCGCCAGCAGCCAAGATCGGAATCAGCCCCAGCATTTT. As protein: CASSQDRNQPQHF.

The sample holds a few counts of this clone. The same CDR3 arises from other DNA sequences in this sample as well. This rearrangement joins TRBV28 to TRBJ1-5; D is possibly TRBD1 (5 bases). There are 13 residues in the CDR3. Trimming left V 7 bases short and J 5 bases short, with 12 bases between. The germline gives CDR1 MDHEN, CDR2 SYDVKM. CDR3 bases: TGTGCCAGCATCTCGGGGCAAGATCAGCCCCAGCATTTT. It specifies CASISGQDQPQHF.

The chain has TRBV7-3 and TRBJ2-1; D remains unclear. Germline CDR1 SGHTA, CDR2 FQGTGA. The CDR3 is 15 residues long. Trimming cost V 5 bases and J 1 base, with 12 bases left between them. CDR3 in DNA: TGTGCCAGCAGCCCTCGAATGGTTTCCTACAATGAGCAGTTCTTC. It encodes CASSPRMVSYNEQFF.

This clone came up many times. The V call is TRBV10-3, the J call TRBJ2-1; a possible D gene is TRBD2 (6 bases). The CDR3 extends over 15 amino acids. Germline values: CDR1 ENHRY, CDR2 SYGVKD. The V and J ends lost 0 bases and 3 bases respectively, with 9 bases between them. CDR3 in amino acids: CAISESDSGYNEQFF. DNA of the CDR3: TGTGCCATCAGTGAGTCCGATAGCGGCTACAATGAGCAGTTCTTC.

This clone occurred many times. The rearrangement joins TRBV5-1 to TRBJ2-1; 9 bases are shared with TRBD2. J lost 10 bases, V lost 3 bases, and 8 bases had no gene match. CDR3 size: 14 residues. The germline gives CDR1 SGHRS, CDR2 YFSETQ. CDR3 in amino acids: CASSSVAGEREQFF. In DNA, the CDR3 is TGCGCCAGCAGCTCCGTAGCGGGAGAACGAGAGCAGTTCTTC.

Only a few counts were recorded for this clone. This CDR3 is also generated by other DNA sequences in the sample. The chain recombines TRBV30 with TRBJ2-7, with D perhaps assigned TRBD1 or TRBD2 (6 bases each). Trimming removed 0 bases from V and 0 bases from J, with 9 bases in between. This CDR3 spans 14 amino acids. The V gene's germline CDR1 is GTSNPN and CDR2 SVGIG (reference sequence). CDR3 amino acids: CAWSVGGTSYEQYF. The DNA of the CDR3 is TGTGCCTGGAGTGTAGGGGGGACCTCCTACGAGCAGTACTTC.

This rearrangement joins TRBV27 to TRBJ1-1, with TRBD1 identical over 9 bases. Germline V gene sequence: CDR1 MNHEY, CDR2 SMNVEV (reference sequence). The junction had 5 bases not matched to a gene; V was cut back by 5 bases and J by 1 base. The CDR3 sequence is 15 residues long. CDR3 residues: CASSPGTGRNTEAFF. CDR3 sequence (DNA): TGTGCCAGCAGTCCCGGGACAGGGCGGAACACTGAAGCTTTCTTT.

In its sample, this clone was seen a few times. The chain links TRBV14 to TRBJ2-7; TRBD1 agrees at 12 bases. V lost 1 base, J lost 3 bases, and 7 bases stayed unmatched. The CDR3 has 17 amino acids. Germline V gene data show CDR1 as SGHDN and CDR2 as FVKESK. DNA of the CDR3: TGTGCCAGCAGCCAAGCCGTAGGGACAGGGGGCAGCTACGAGCAGTACTTC. This gives the protein CASSQAVGTGGSYEQYF.

This clone was seen a single time. The chain links TRBV7-7 to TRBJ2-5; the match to TRBD2 covers 12 bases. The germline CDR1 and CDR2 sequences are SSHAT and FNYEAQ (reference sequence). The junction had 9 bases not matched to a gene; V was cut back by 3 bases and J by 4 bases. The CDR3 consists of 17 residues. The CDR3, as DNA: TGTGCCAGCAGCTTCCGGCCAATACTAGCGGGAGGAGAGACCCAGTACTTC. Its translation: CASSFRPILAGGETQYF.

This chain links TRBV30 with TRBJ1-2; the D is unclear. V lost 0 bases and J lost 0, with 5 bases in between. The length of the CDR3 is 13 residues. CDR1 is GTSNPN, CDR2 SVGIG, per germline (reference sequence). The CDR3 region is CAWSVQTNYGYTF. The CDR3 DNA sequence: TGTGCCTGGAGTGTGCAGACTAACTATGGCTACACCTTC.

V is TRBV28 and J is TRBJ2-5, with D possibly TRBD2 on 5 matching bases. Trimming pared 9 bases from V and 1 base from J, leaving 12 bases between. The CDR3 extends over 13 amino acids. CDR1 is MDHEN and CDR2 is SYDVKM in the germline V gene. The CDR3 protein is CASSSGAQETQYF. DNA for the CDR3: TGTGCCAGTTCGAGCGGAGCCCAAGAGACCCAGTACTTC.

The table lists this clone with a few counts. The CDR3 DNA sequence: TGCGCCAGCAGCGTGCCGGGACTAGCGGGAGCAGGCTCCTACAATGAGCAGTTCTTC. Its translation: CASSVPGLAGAGSYNEQFF. The chain links TRBV5-1 to TRBJ2-1, with TRBD2 identical over 14 bases. The germline V gene has CDR1 SGHRS and CDR2 YFSETQ. The CDR3 spans 19 residues. V was clipped by 4 bases and J by 0 bases; unmatched bases: 9.

This clone came up many times. V usage is TRBV6-1 and J usage is TRBJ1-5, with D hard to call. V was trimmed by 1 base and J by 5 bases, leaving 9 bases between them. CDR1 and CDR2 (germline): MNHNS, SASEGT. The CDR3 sequence is 14 residues long. In nucleotides, the CDR3 is TGTGCCAGCAGTGAAGGCGCCGAGTATCAGCCCCAGCATTTT. The encoded protein is CASSEGAEYQPQHF.

Concerning this clone itself: A far larger clone is a single base away, which makes a read error likely. J is TRBJ2-7 and V is TRBV4-1; D is perhaps TRBD2 (6 bases). The germline V gene has CDR1 MGHRA and CDR2 YSYEKL. This CDR3 is 15 amino acids long. The CDR3, as DNA: TGTGCCAGCAGCCAAGAGATCGGGAGTTCCGGCGAGCAGTACTTC. Amino acids: CASSQEIGSSGEQYF.

The V call is TRBV6-5, the J call TRBJ2-2; the D gene could be TRBD1 or TRBD2 (5 bases each). Germline V gene data show CDR1 as MNHEY and CDR2 as SVGAGI. V lost 2 bases and J lost 0, with 10 bases in between. The CDR3 runs to 16 residues. In nucleotides, the CDR3 is TGTGCCAGCAGTTACGGGGGATTCGCGAACACCGGGGAGCTGTTTTTT. It yields the protein CASSYGGFANTGELFF.

The CDR3 here is CASSQGLALYF. DNA of the CDR3: TGTGCCAGCAGCCAGGGACTAGCCTTGTATTTT. The chain carries TRBV6-5 and TRBJ2-3; 9 bases are a match to TRBD2. The trim removed 6 bases at V and 14 bases at J, leaving 6 bases unmatched. CDR3 length: 11 residues. Germline CDR1 is MNHEY and CDR2 is SVGAGI.

The chain joins TRBV6-6 to TRBJ2-5, with D perhaps TRBD2 (8 bases). TRBJ2-7 matches the DNA end more closely, so the J call is doubtful. CDR1 is MNHNY and CDR2 is SVGAGI in the germline V gene (reference sequence). The CDR3 length is 14 residues. The CDR3 region has the DNA TGTGCCAGCAGTTACCCCGGGAGGGGGCTCGAGCAGTACTTC. Encoded protein: CASSYPGRGLEQYF.

This chain joins TRBV7-8 and TRBJ2-5; D gene unclear. This CDR3 comprises 12 residues. Germline values: CDR1 SGHVS, CDR2 FQNEAQ. V was pared by 4 bases and J by 5 bases, with 8 bases between. CDR3 coding DNA: TGTGCCAGCAGCTCGGACGGCGAGACCCAGTACTTC. Translation: CASSSDGETQYF.

This chain links TRBV6-1 with TRBJ2-2; TRBD2 matches 13 bases. The trim removed 2 bases at V and 3 bases at J, leaving 6 bases unmatched. The CDR3 is made up of 18 amino acids. Germline assignment: CDR1 MNHNS and CDR2 SASEGT. The CDR3 sequence: CASSELLAGGPDTGELFF. The CDR3 DNA is TGTGCCAGCAGTGAATTACTAGCGGGAGGGCCCGACACCGGGGAGCTGTTTTTT.

This clone was recorded at least ten times. This chain connects TRBV29-1 to TRBJ2-2, with D perhaps matching TRBD1 or TRBD2 (5 bases each). The length of the CDR3 is 14 residues. V dropped 5 bases and J dropped 0 bases, with 10 bases sitting between them. Germline CDR1 and CDR2: SQVTM and ANQGSEA. CDR3 bases: TGCAGCGTTCGGGACCCCACGAACACCGGGGAGCTGTTTTTT. Translating gives CSVRDPTNTGELFF.

This clone was found many times. CDR3 coding DNA: TGTGCCAGCAGCTCGACTGATGAAAAACTGTTTTTT. This sequence encodes CASSSTDEKLFF. The chain uses TRBV5-6 and TRBJ1-4, with D hard to call. The CDR3 runs to 12 residues. From germline, CDR1 is SGHDT and CDR2 YYEEEE. V was cut by 3 bases and J by 6 bases, with 6 bases left in between.